Below are 20 T cell receptor beta chains sequenced from a single sample in a study of blood T cell repertoires in COVID-19. The method was immunoSEQ multiplex PCR; TCRdb's version includes in-frame clones alone and lacks a portion of them. The table shows about 250,000 clones, with roughly four fifths occurring only once. Specimen: peripheral blood. The receptors were sampled from a man at least 80 years old with acute or convalescent COVID-19.

The rearrangement joins TRBV7-2 to TRBJ2-4; D call uncertain. Germline V CDR1 and CDR2: SGHTA, FQGNSA. This CDR3 is built from 13 residues. Trimming removed 5 bases from V and 7 bases from J, with 12 bases in between. The CDR3 protein is CASSHDKINIQYF. The CDR3 bases are TGTGCCAGCAGCCACGACAAGATCAACATTCAGTACTTC.

J is TRBJ1-2 and V is TRBV5-4; 7 nucleotides agree with TRBD1. The CDR3 runs 14 residues. Germline V gene data show CDR1 as SGHNT and CDR2 as YYREEE (reference sequence). V lost 0 bases, J lost 4 bases, and 3 bases stayed unmatched. The CDR3 DNA reads TGTGCCAGCAGCTTGGTGGGGACAGTCTATGGCTACACCTTC. Translation: CASSLVGTVYGYTF.

The chain couples TRBV7-9 to TRBJ2-3; TRBD1 agrees at 10 bases. This CDR3 is built from 14 residues. V lost 3 bases, J lost 4 bases, and 1 base stayed unmatched. Germline values: CDR1 SEHNR, CDR2 FQNEAQ (reference sequence). Written as DNA, the CDR3 is TGTGCCAGCAGCTTCGGACAGGGGGCAGATACGCAGTATTTT. Translating gives CASSFGQGADTQYF.

This chain links TRBV28 with TRBJ1-5, with a weak D call TRBD1 (6 bases). In germline, CDR1 is MDHEN, CDR2 SYDVKM. The V end lost 5 bases, the J end lost 6 bases, and 17 bases lay between the germline ends. The CDR3 spans 15 residues. CDR3 residues: CASSPPGGGSQPQHF. In DNA form, the CDR3 reads TGTGCCAGCAGTCCACCTGGGGGCGGGAGTCAGCCCCAGCATTTT.

The chain carries TRBV5-1 and TRBJ2-2, with 7 bases that match TRBD1. This CDR3 is 13 amino acids long. The ends lost 9 bases at V and 4 bases at J; junction bases unmatched: 6. Per the germline V gene, CDR1 is SGHRS and CDR2 is YFSETQ. The CDR3 coding sequence is TGCGCCACCTCGACAGGGCCCACCGGGGAGCTGTTTTTT. Translated: CATSTGPTGELFF. Combining the CDR3 with reference TRBV5-1 and TRBJ2-2 gives the whole variable domain KAGVTQTPRYLIKTRGQQVTLSCSPISGHRSVSWYQQTPGQGLQFLFEYFSETQRNKGNFPGRFSGRQFSNSRSEMNVSTLELGDSALYLCATSTGPTGELFFGEGSRLTVL.

V gene TRBV5-6 combines with J gene TRBJ2-5; the D gene is possibly TRBD2 (5 bases). CDR1 is SGHDT and CDR2 is YYEEEE in the germline V gene. There are 16 residues in the CDR3. Trimming shortened V by 4 bases and J by 2 bases, and 18 bases separated the two germline ends. CDR3 nucleotide sequence: TGTGCCAGCAGCCCTACGTTAAGGCGGGTTCAAGAGACCCAGTACTTC. Its translation: CASSPTLRRVQETQYF. Looking up the rest from reference TRBV5-6 and TRBJ2-5 gives the full variable domain: DAGVTQSPTHLIKTRGQQVTLRCSPKSGHDTVSWYQQALGQGPQFIFQYYEEEERQRGNFPDRFSGHQFPNYSSELNVNALLLGDSALYLCASSPTLRRVQETQYFGPGTRLLVL.

The gene calls are TRBV7-3 and TRBJ2-3; 9 bases match TRBD2. The CDR3 is made up of 15 amino acids. The J segment lost 14 bases and the V segment lost 3 bases, leaving 15 bases of the junction unmatched. The germline V gene has CDR1 SGHTA and CDR2 FQGTGA. CDR3 nucleotide sequence: TGTGCCAGCAGCTTCGGTGGGGAGACTAGCGGATGTCGGTATTTT. Its protein is CASSFGGETSGCRYF.

The chain carries TRBV19 and TRBJ1-5, with D possibly TRBD1 on 5 matching bases. Trimming took 3 bases from V and 5 from J, leaving 11 bases between them. CDR1 and CDR2 (germline): LNHDA, SQIVND (reference sequence). There are 14 residues in the CDR3. The CDR3 reads CASSMGGADQPQHF. The CDR3 DNA reads TGTGCCAGTAGTATGGGAGGGGCCGATCAGCCCCAGCATTTT.

The count of this clone is one. CDR3 in amino acids: CASSPPGGNSGNTIYF. CDR3 nucleotides: TGTGCCAGCTCACCACCGGGGGGTAACTCTGGAAACACCATATATTTT. V gene TRBV18 combines with J gene TRBJ1-3; tentative D call: TRBD1 (5 bases). Per germline, CDR1 KGHSH and CDR2 LQKENI. CDR3 size: 16 residues. Deletions cut 0 bases from V and 0 bases from J, with 9 bases between.

The CDR3: CASSALQGAEGEQFF. The CDR3 region has the DNA TGTGCCAGCAGCGCCTTACAGGGGGCGGAGGGTGAGCAGTTCTTC. V and J are TRBV9 and TRBJ2-1; 9 nucleotides match TRBD1. V lost 3 bases, J lost 9 bases, and 10 bases stayed unmatched. The CDR3 extends over 15 amino acids. Germline lookup yields CDR1 SGDLS and CDR2 YYNGEE.

This chain joins TRBV20-1 and TRBJ1-6; D uncertain. Germline values: CDR1 DFQATT, CDR2 SNEGSKA (reference sequence). The CDR3 consists of 15 residues. V lost 3 bases and J lost 4, with 13 bases in between. The CDR3 DNA sequence: TGCAGTGCTAGTCTGGCAGATAAATATAATTCACCCCTCCACTTT. This sequence encodes CSASLADKYNSPLHF.

This chain links TRBV2 with TRBJ2-1; 9 nucleotides line up with TRBD1. J gave up 6 bases and V 6 bases, and 15 bases lay outside the gene matches. The CDR3 contains 17 residues. Germline values: CDR1 SNHLY, CDR2 FYNNEI. The CDR3 region is CASRLISGTGIGNEQFF. CDR3 nucleotide sequence: TGTGCCAGCAGACTGATCTCCGGGACAGGGATAGGCAATGAGCAGTTCTTC.

The gene calls are TRBV6-5 and TRBJ1-1; D remains ambiguous. The CDR3 is 14 residues long. Germline assignment: CDR1 MNHEY and CDR2 SVGAGI. The V and J ends lost 2 bases and 7 bases respectively, with 14 bases between them. DNA of the CDR3: TGTGCCAGCAGTTACATTTCGGAGTCCTATGAAGCTTTCTTT. Translated: CASSYISESYEAFF.

Only a few counts were recorded for this clone. The genes are TRBV6-1 and TRBJ2-7, with 7 bases identical to TRBD1. The ends lost 1 base at V and 2 bases at J; junction bases unmatched: 14. Germline lookup yields CDR1 MNHNS and CDR2 SASEGT. This CDR3 region has 18 residues. CDR3 region: CASSEGINFRDSPYEQYF. The CDR3 DNA sequence: TGTGCCAGCAGTGAAGGCATTAATTTCCGGGACAGTCCCTACGAGCAGTACTTC.

The DNA for the CDR3 is TGTGCCAGCAGTTCCGTGGCGGGTGGATACAATGAGCAGTTCTTC. Amino acid sequence: CASSSVAGGYNEQFF. The gene calls are TRBV6-6 and TRBJ2-1; a possible D gene is TRBD2 (5 bases). Deletions cut 4 bases from V and 4 bases from J, with 14 bases between. The CDR3 is 15 residues long. CDR1 is MNHNY and CDR2 is SVGAGI in the germline V gene (reference sequence).

The V call is TRBV5-4, the J call TRBJ2-3; possibly TRBD2 for D (5 bases). V was clipped by 3 bases and J by 1 base, with 18 bases between them. Germline lookup yields CDR1 SGHNT and CDR2 YYREEE (reference sequence). The length of the CDR3 is 17 residues. The CDR3 region is CASSSSSSVGGTDTQYF. The CDR3 region has the DNA TGTGCCAGCAGCTCCTCTTCCTCGGTGGGAGGCACAGATACGCAGTATTTT.

The CDR3 sequence is CASARLGGRMNTEAFF. The CDR3 DNA sequence: TGTGCCAGTGCCCGTCTGGGGGGGCGCATGAACACTGAAGCTTTCTTT. The gene calls are TRBV19 and TRBJ1-1; tentative D call: TRBD1 (6 bases). V lost 8 bases, J lost 0 bases, and 19 bases lay in between. CDR3 length: 16 amino acids. CDR1 LNHDA and CDR2 SQIVND come from the germline V gene (reference sequence).

The chain employs TRBV5-1 and TRBJ1-1; D might be TRBD1 (6 bases). Germline loops: CDR1 SGHRS, CDR2 YFSETQ. Trimming removed 3 bases at V and 0 bases at J, with 12 bases between. The CDR3 runs 15 residues. The CDR3 nucleotides read TGCGCCAGCAGCTCGATAACAGGGATGAACACTGAAGCTTTCTTT. Translating it yields CASSSITGMNTEAFF.

Only a few counts were recorded for this clone. The chain carries TRBV6-4 and TRBJ1-1; D is unclear. The CDR3 is 13 residues long. V lost 2 bases, J lost 4 bases, and 8 bases lay in between. In germline, CDR1 is MRHNA, CDR2 SNTAGT. The CDR3 is CASSDEGFTEAFF. CDR3 nucleotides: TGTGCCAGCAGTGACGAGGGTTTCACTGAAGCTTTCTTT.

The count of this clone is one. This rearrangement joins TRBV6-5 to TRBJ2-7, with 7 bases aligning to TRBD1. CDR3 length: 16 amino acids. V shed 4 bases and J 2 bases; nucleotides not matched to a gene: 11. Germline assignment: CDR1 MNHEY and CDR2 SVGAGI. In DNA, the CDR3 is TGTGCCAGCAGTTCCCCCAGGGGGACATTCACCTACGAGCAGTACTTC. It specifies CASSSPRGTFTYEQYF.